A selection of T cell receptor beta chains follows, all from one sample in a study of technical replicates of blood from a handful of donors. Profiled with immunoSEQ multiplex PCR; TCRdb holds only in-frame clones, not every one. The top ten hold about 0.35% of the sample, which has nearly 80,000 clones, around 90% seen once. The source material was T cells isolated from PBMCs. The source of these receptors is a human donor in good health. Both conserved end residues are part of each CDR3.

j_call v_call cdr3_aa
TRBJ1-5 TRBV27 CASSSRQGDQPQHF
TRBJ2-7 TRBV5-4 CASSSRHRVDSDEQYF
TRBJ2-1 TRBV28 CASRILDTRLINEQFF
TRBJ2-3 TRBV21-1 CASSKGTSGSGGTDTQYF
TRBJ2-7 TRBV9 CASSVAGEQYF
TRBJ1-3 TRBV4-3 CASSQGGGAGNTIYF
TRBJ2-7 TRBV5-6 CASSSLPDYEQYF
TRBJ2-3 TRBV7-9 CASSSPGESTDTQYF
TRBJ2-5 TRBV20-1 CSAATGETQYF
TRBJ1-1 TRBV5-8 CASSRGWGGTEAFF
TRBJ1-4 TRBV7-9 CASSQNLRDNEKLFF
TRBJ2-2 TRBV7-9 CASSDPGTGGPGELFF
TRBJ2-5 TRBV7-2 CASSLNRPQETQYF
TRBJ2-1 TRBV18 CASSPGSGNEQFF
TRBJ2-5 TRBV7-9 CASSSGTSGKQETQYF
TRBJ2-1 TRBV29-1 CSVLAGSSYNEQFF
TRBJ2-6 TRBV7-2 CASSLAVQGVSGANVLTF
TRBJ2-2 TRBV19 CATTRQLSAGGVAGELFF
TRBJ2-7 TRBV5-4 CASSSGGYEQYF
TRBJ1-2 TRBV18 CASSQGTDYGYTF
TRBJ1-2 TRBV7-9 CASIKTQGHDYGYTF
TRBJ2-7 TRBV28 CASSPIQGYEQYF
TRBJ2-1 TRBV11-3 CASSLGDRGRSYNEQFF